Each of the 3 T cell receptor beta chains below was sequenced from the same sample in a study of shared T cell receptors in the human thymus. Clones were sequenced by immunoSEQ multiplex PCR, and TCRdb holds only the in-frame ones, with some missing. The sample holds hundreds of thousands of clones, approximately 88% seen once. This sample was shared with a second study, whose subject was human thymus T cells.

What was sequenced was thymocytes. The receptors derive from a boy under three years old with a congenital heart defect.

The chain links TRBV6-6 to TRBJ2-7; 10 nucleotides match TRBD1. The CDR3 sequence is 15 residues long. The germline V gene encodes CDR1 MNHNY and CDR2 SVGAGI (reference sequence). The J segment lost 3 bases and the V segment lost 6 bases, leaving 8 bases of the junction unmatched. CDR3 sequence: CASSGGDRGLYEQYF. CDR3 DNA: TGTGCCAGCAGCGGGGGGGACAGGGGCCTCTACGAGCAGTACTTC.

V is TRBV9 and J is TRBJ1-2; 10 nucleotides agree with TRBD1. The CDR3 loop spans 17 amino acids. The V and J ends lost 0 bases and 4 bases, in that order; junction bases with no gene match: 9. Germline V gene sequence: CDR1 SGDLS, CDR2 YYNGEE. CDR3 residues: CASSVDFGTGEAYGYTF. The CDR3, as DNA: TGTGCCAGCAGCGTAGATTTTGGGACAGGGGAGGCCTATGGCTACACCTTC.

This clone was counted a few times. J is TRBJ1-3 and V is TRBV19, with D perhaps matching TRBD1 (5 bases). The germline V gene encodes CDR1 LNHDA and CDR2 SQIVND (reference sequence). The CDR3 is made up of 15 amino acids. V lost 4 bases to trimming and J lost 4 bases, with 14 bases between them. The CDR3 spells CASSKEGRRGNTIYF. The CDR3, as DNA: TGTGCCAGTAGTAAAGAGGGGCGGAGAGGAAACACCATATATTTT. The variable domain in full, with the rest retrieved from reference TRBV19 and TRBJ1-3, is DGGITQSPKYLFRKEGQNVTLSCEQNLNHDAMYWYRQDPGQGLRLIYYSQIVNDFQKGDIAEGYSVSREKKESFPLTVTSAQKNPTAFYLCASSKEGRRGNTIYFGEGSWLTVV.